These T cell receptor beta chains were read from a single sample in a study of T cell responses to AZD1222 COVID-19 vaccine. Sequencing was performed with immunoSEQ multiplex PCR; in TCRdb, only in-frame clones are kept and a portion is missing. This table has more than 90,000 clones, roughly 86% appearing once. The sequencing here drew on peripheral blood, taken 28 days after the second AZD1222 dose. Receptors were obtained from an adult who received the AZD1222 COVID-19 vaccine. Each CDR3 is given with its conserved first and last residue. Fields, in order: J gene, CDR3 length, V gene, CDR3 protein.

TRBJ2-3 | 14 | TRBV3-1/TRBV3-2 | CASRRGATTDTQYF
TRBJ2-1 | 11 | TRBV5-4 | CASSSYNEQFF
TRBJ1-2 | 14 | TRBV18 | CASSPQDSNYGYTF
TRBJ1-2 | 17 | TRBV19 | CASTLGTGGQANYGYTF
TRBJ2-4 | 14 | TRBV2 | CASSKLAGENIQYF
TRBJ1-6 | 14 | TRBV30 | CACRLQWHNSPLHF
TRBJ2-7 | 14 | TRBV5-4 | CASSPRTGINEQYF
TRBJ1-2 | 13 | TRBV28 | CASSGQGLYGYTF
TRBJ1-6 | 14 | TRBV5-8 | CASSLEQGNSPLHF
TRBJ1-4 | 15 | TRBV11-2 | CASSLDDRLNEKLFF
TRBJ1-4 | 16 | TRBV2 | CASRSGITFTNEKLFF
TRBJ2-1 | 13 | TRBV11-2 | CARRGGRANEQFF
TRBJ2-3 | 13 | TRBV19 | CASSTTRTDTQYF
TRBJ2-3 | 17 | TRBV1 | CTSSQAGGSFFTDTQYF
TRBJ1-6 | 17 | TRBV12-2 | CASRLDRQGQGCSPLHF
TRBJ1-3 | 16 | TRBV6-5 | CASSYRPVPSGNTIYF